One sample yielded the 7 T cell receptor beta chains listed below, sequenced in a study of vaccination effects on CD4 cells after COVID-19. Some clones are missing from TCRdb's copy, which holds only in-frame ones; the method was immunoSEQ multiplex PCR. The profile shows roughly 45,000 clones, approximately 70% of them singletons. The antigens for these receptors are not known. Sequencing followed a ViraFEST assay step that expanded antigen-specific CD4+ T cells with viral peptide pools. Isolation of CD4+ T cells took place after more than 9 days of culture. PCR confirmed that the person was infected with SARS-CoV-2 between March and December 2020. Material: CD4+ T cells from PBMCs cultured with a peptide pool, obtained before COVID-19 vaccination. Source of these receptors: a human donor who had a prior SARS-CoV-2 infection.

V usage is TRBV19 and J usage is TRBJ2-3; no reliable D call. This CDR3 has 14 amino acids. Trimming took off 7 bases at V and 3 bases at J, with 14 bases between the two ends. CDR1 and CDR2 (germline): LNHDA, SQIVND (reference sequence). The DNA for the CDR3 is TGTGCCAGTACGGCCCTCGAAGGGACAGATACGCAGTATTTT. It translates to CASTALEGTDTQYF.

This chain connects TRBV2 to TRBJ1-1; D ambiguous. V lost 5 bases and J 2 bases, leaving 3 bases between the germline ends. The CDR3 has 11 amino acids. CDR1 and CDR2 (germline): SNHLY, FYNNEI. For the CDR3, the DNA is TGTGCCAGCAGTTTAAACACTGAAGCTTTCTTT. The encoded protein is CASSLNTEAFF.

Concerning this clone: Relative to the germline gene, one junction end is altered; a read error may explain this. V usage is TRBV5-1 and J usage is TRBJ2-5; tentatively, D is TRBD2 (7 bases). Per germline, CDR1 SGHRS and CDR2 YFSETQ. The CDR3 is 14 residues long. Here the CDR3 reads CASRLGAGEETQYF. In DNA form, the CDR3 reads TGCGCCAGCCGCTTGGGGGCGGGAGAAGAGACCCAGTACTTC.

This chain links TRBV6-5 with TRBJ2-3; D is ambiguous. CDR1 is MNHEY, CDR2 SVGAGI, per germline. Trimming took off 1 base at V and 0 bases at J, with 11 bases between the two ends. The CDR3 is 16 amino acids. The CDR3 loop reads CASSYFSTPSTDTQYF. CDR3 sequence (DNA): TGTGCCAGCAGTTACTTCTCGACACCCAGCACAGATACGCAGTATTTT.

The CDR3 sequence: CASSLVRSKHNEQFF. For the CDR3, the DNA is TGTGCCAGCAGCTTGGTCCGGAGTAAGCACAATGAGCAGTTCTTC. This chain connects TRBV11-2 to TRBJ2-1; D not certain. V gave up 3 bases and J gave up 5 bases, with 14 bases separating them. Germline lookup yields CDR1 SGHAT and CDR2 FQNNGV. CDR3 length: 15 amino acids.

The V gene is TRBV10-1, the J gene TRBJ2-7; 8 bases map to TRBD2. CDR1 and CDR2 from the germline V gene are WNHNN and SYGVQD (reference sequence). CDR3 length: 15 amino acids. The V segment lost 2 bases and the J segment 7 bases; nucleotides outside the gene matches: 10. CDR3 sequence reads: CASSEGRGGLWEQYF. CDR3 nucleotide sequence: TGCGCCAGCAGTGAGGGCCGGGGGGGCCTATGGGAGCAGTACTTC.

This clone came up a few times. V is TRBV4-2 and J is TRBJ2-6; 7 positions match TRBD2. The germline CDR1 and CDR2 sequences are LGHNA and YNFKEQ. The CDR3 runs 15 residues. V was pared by 6 bases and J by 3 bases, with 5 bases of the junction left unmatched. This CDR3 reads CASRAGRGGANVLTF. The CDR3 DNA reads as TGTGCCAGCAGGGCGGGGAGGGGTGGGGCCAACGTCCTGACTTTC.